Detailed here is one T cell receptor (beta chain). The antigen remains unidentified. This specimen comes from a study of T cells expressing NK-cell markers. Study results and limitations: Unclear, still, was the HCMV specificity of the expanded NKG2C+ T cell clones.

The CDR3 loop spans 16 amino acids. TCRdb re-called the 5' RACE reads and shows each CDR3 protein once, DNA omitted. This sample's table reports 500,000 or so distinct CDR3 sequences. The material sequenced was blood T cells: a sorted CD56 or NKG2C T cell subset, CD4+ or CD8+ T cells, or bulk PBMC T cells (not recorded which). This receptor was obtained from a man aged 18-30 years in good health. This chain links TRBV12-3 or TRBV12-4 with TRBJ2-1; TCRdb reports TRBD1, a call that lacks DNA to check it against. The chain's CDR3 is CASSTLRDPAYNEQFF.